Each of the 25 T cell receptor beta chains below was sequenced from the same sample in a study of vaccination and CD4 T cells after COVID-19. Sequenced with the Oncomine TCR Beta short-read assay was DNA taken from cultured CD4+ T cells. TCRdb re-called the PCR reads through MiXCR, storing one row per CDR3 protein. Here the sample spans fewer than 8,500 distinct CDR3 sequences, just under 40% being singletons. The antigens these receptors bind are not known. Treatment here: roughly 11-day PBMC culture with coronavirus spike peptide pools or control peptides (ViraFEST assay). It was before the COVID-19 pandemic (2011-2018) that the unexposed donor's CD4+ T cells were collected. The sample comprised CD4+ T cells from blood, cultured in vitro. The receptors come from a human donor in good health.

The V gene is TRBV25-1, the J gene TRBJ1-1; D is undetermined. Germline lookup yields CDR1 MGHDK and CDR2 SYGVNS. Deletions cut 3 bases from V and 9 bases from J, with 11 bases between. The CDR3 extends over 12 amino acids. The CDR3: CASSEGSRKAFF. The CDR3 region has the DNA TGTGCCAGCAGTGAGGGAAGCAGAAAAGCTTTCTTT.

CDR3 bases: TGTGCCTGGACCCCAGGGAATCCAGATACGCAGTATTTT. Translation: CAWTPGNPDTQYF. The chain couples TRBV30 to TRBJ2-3; tentative D call: TRBD1 (5 bases). The CDR3 is 13 residues long. The V end was cut by 4 bases, the J end by 4 bases, with 12 bases between. Per germline, CDR1 GTSNPN and CDR2 SVGIG (reference sequence).

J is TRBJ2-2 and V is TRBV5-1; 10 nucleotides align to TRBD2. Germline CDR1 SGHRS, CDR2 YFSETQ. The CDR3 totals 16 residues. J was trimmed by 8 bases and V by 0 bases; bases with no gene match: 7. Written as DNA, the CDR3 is TGCGCCAGCAGCTTGGAACTAGCGGGGCCCGCGGGGGAGCTGTTTTTT. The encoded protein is CASSLELAGPAGELFF.

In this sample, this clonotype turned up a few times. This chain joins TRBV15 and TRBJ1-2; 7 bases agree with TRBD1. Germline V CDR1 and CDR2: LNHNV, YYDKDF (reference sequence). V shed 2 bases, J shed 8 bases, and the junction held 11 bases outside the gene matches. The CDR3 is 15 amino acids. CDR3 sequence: CATSRSMTGLNGYTF. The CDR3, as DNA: TGTGCCACCAGCAGAAGTATGACAGGGCTGAACGGCTACACCTTC.

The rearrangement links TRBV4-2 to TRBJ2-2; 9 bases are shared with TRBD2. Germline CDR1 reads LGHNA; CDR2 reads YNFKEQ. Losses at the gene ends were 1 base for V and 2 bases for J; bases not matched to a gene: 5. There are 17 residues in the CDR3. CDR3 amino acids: CASSQGASGTNTGELFF. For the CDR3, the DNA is TGTGCCAGCAGCCAAGGCGCTAGCGGGACCAACACCGGGGAGCTGTTTTTT.

The CDR3 region is CASSPTGTYEQYF. The CDR3 DNA is TGCGCCAGCAGTCCGACAGGGACCTACGAGCAGTACTTC. V and J are TRBV10-1 and TRBJ2-7; the match to TRBD1 covers 7 bases. The junction had 3 bases not matched to a gene; V was cut back by 5 bases and J by 2 bases. The germline V gene encodes CDR1 WNHNN and CDR2 SYGVQD (reference sequence). CDR3 length: 13 residues.

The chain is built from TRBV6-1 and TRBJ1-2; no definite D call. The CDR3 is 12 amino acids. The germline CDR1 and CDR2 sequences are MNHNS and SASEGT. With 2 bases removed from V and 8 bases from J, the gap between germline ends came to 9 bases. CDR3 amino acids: CASSESAAGYTF. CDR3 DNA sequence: TGTGCCAGCAGTGAAAGCGCGGCGGGCTACACCTTC.

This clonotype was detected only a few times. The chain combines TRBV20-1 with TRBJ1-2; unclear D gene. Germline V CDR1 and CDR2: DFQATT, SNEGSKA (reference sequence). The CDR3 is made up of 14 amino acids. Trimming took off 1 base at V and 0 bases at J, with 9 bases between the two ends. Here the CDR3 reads CSARGTAANYGYTF. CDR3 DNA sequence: TGCAGTGCTAGAGGGACGGCGGCTAACTATGGCTACACCTTC.

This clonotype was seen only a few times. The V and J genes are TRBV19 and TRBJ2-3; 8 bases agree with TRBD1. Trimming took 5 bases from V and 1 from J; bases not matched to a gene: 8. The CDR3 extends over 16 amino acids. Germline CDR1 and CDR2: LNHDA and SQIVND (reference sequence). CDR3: CASSGGPGQGTDTQYF. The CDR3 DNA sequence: TGTGCCAGTAGTGGCGGCCCGGGACAGGGCACAGATACGCAGTATTTT.

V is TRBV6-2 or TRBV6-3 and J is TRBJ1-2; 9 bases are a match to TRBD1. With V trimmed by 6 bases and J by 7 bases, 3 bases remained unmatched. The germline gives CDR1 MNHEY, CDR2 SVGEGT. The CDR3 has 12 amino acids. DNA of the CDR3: TGTGCCAGCAGAACAGGGGGCTTTGGCTACACCTTC. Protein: CASRTGGFGYTF.

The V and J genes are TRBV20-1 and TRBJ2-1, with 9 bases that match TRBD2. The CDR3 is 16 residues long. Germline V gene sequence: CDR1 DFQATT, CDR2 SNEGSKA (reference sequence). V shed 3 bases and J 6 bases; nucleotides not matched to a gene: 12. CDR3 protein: CSASSGAGGGANEQFF. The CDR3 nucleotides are TGCAGTGCTAGTTCTGGGGCGGGGGGGGGGGCCAATGAGCAGTTCTTC.

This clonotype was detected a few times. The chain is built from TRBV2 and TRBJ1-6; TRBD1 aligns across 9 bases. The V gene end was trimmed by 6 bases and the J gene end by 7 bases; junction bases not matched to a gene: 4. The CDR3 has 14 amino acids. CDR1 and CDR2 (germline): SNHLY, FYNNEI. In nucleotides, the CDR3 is TGTGCCAGCAGGGGGACAGGGAAAAATTCACCCCTCCACTTT. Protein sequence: CASRGTGKNSPLHF. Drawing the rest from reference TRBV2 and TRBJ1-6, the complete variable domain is EPEVTQTPSHQVTQMGQEVILRCVPISNHLYFYWYRQILGQKVEFLVSFYNNEISEKSEIFDDQFSVERPDGSNFTLKIRSTKLEDSAMYFCASRGTGKNSPLHFGNGTRLTVT.

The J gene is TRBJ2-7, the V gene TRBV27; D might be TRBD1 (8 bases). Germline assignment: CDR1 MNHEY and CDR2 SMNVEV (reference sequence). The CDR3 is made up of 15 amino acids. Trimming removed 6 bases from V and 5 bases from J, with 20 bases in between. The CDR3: CASSLGGQAGDEQYF. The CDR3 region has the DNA TGTGCCAGCAGCCTGGGGGGACAGGCGGGAGACGAGCAGTACTTC.

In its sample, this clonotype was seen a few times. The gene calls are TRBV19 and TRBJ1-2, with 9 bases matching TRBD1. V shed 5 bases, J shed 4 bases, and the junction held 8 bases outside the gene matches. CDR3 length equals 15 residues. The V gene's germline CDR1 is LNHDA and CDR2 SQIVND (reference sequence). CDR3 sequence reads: CASSSTGTGIYGYTF. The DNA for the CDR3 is TGTGCCAGTAGTTCCACCGGGACAGGGATCTATGGCTACACCTTC.

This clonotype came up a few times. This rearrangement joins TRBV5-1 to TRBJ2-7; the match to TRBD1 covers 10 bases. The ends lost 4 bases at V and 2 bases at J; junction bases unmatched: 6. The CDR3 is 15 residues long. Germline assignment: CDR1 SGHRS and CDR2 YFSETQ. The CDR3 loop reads CASSDTGTGAYEQYF. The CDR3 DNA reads TGCGCCAGCAGCGACACCGGGACAGGGGCCTACGAGCAGTACTTC.

CDR3 loop: CASSPRGHLNQPQHF. The CDR3 DNA sequence: TGTGCCAGCAGTCCCAGGGGGCACCTCAATCAGCCCCAGCATTTT. The chain combines TRBV6-1 with TRBJ1-5; 8 bases map to TRBD1. After removal of 5 bases from V and 3 bases from J, the junction contained 6 bases not matched to a gene. Germline CDR1 reads MNHNS; CDR2 reads SASEGT. The CDR3 is 15 amino acids.

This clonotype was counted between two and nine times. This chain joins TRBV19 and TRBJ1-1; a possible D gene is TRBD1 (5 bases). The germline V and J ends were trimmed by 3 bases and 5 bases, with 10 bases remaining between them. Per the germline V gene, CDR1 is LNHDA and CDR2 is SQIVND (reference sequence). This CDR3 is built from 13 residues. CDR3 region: CASSINEGTEAFF. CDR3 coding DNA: TGTGCCAGTAGTATTAATGAGGGGACTGAAGCTTTCTTT.

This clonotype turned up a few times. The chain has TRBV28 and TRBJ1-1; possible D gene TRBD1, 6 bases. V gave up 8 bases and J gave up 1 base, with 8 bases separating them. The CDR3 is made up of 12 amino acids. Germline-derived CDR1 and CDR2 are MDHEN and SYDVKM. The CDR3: CASQGSNTEAFF. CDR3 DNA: TGTGCCAGCCAGGGGTCGAACACTGAAGCTTTCTTT.

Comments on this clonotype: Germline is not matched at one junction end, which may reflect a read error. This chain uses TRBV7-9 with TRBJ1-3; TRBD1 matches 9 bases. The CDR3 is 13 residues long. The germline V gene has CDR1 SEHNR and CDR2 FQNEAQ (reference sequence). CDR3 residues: CASSLGQGNTIYF. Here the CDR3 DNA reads TGTGCCAGCAGCCTGGGACAGGGAAATACCATATATTTT.

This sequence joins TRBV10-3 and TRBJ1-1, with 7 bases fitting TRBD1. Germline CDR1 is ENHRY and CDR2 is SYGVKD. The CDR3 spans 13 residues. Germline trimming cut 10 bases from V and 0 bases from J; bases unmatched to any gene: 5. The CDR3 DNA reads TGTGCCACTTCGACAGGGATGAACACTGAAGCTTTCTTT. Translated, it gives CATSTGMNTEAFF.

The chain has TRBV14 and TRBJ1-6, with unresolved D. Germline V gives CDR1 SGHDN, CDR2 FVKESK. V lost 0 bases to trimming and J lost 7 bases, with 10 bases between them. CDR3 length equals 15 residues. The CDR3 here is CASSQDLAGNSPLHF. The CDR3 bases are TGTGCCAGCAGCCAAGATTTGGCAGGAAATTCACCCCTCCACTTT. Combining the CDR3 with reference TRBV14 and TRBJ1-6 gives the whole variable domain EAGVTQFPSHSVIEKGQTVTLRCDPISGHDNLYWYRRVMGKEIKFLLHFVKESKQDESGMPNNRFLAERTGGTYSTLKVQPAELEDSGVYFCASSQDLAGNSPLHFGNGTRLTVT.

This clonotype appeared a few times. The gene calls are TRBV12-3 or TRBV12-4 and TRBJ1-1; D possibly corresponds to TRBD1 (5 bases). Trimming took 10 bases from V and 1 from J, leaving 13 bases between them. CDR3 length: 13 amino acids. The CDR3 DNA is TGTGCCAACAACCCCGGGGGGAACACTGAAGCTTTCTTT. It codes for CANNPGGNTEAFF.

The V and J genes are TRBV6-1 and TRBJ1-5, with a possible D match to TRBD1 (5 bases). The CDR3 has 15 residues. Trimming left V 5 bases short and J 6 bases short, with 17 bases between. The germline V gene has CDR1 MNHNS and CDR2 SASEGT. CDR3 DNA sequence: TGTGCCAGCAGTCGGGGTGGGGGGGTCGGTCAGCCCCAGCATTTT. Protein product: CASSRGGGVGQPQHF.

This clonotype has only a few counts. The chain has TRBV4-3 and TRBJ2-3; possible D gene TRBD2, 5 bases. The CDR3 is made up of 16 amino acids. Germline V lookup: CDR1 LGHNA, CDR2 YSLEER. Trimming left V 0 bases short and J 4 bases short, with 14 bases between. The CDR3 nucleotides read TGCGCCAGCAGCCAAGAATCGTCGAGGAGGTCAGATACGCAGTATTTT. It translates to CASSQESSRRSDTQYF.

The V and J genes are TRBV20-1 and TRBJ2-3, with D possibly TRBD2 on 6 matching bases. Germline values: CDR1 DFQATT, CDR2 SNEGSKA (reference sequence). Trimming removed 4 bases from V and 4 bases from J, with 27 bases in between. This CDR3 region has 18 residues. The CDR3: CSAMREISGGPLADTQYF. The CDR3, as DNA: TGCAGTGCTATGCGCGAGATTTCAGGAGGGCCTCTTGCAGATACGCAGTATTTT.